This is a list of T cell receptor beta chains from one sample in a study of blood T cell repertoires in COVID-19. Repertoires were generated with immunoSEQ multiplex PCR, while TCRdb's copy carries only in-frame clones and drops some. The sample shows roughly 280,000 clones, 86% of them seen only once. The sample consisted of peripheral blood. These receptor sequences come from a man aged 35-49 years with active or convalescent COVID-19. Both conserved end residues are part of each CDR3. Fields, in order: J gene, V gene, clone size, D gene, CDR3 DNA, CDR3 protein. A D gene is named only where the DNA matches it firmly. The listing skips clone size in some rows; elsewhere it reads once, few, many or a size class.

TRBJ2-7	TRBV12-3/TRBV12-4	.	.	TGTGCCAGCAGCCCACCGACTAAGTACGAGCAGTACTTC	CASSPPTKYEQYF
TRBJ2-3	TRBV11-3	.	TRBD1	TGTGCCAGCACTAAAGGGACAGGGGATAACACAGATACGCAGTATTTT	CASTKGTGDNTDTQYF
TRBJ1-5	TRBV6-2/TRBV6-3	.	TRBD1	TGTGCCAGCAGTCTACAGGGGGCGAACAATCAGCCCCAGCATTTT	CASSLQGANNQPQHF
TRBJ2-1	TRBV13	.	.	TGTGCCAGCAGCGGGGGGGCCGGGATATCCTCCTACAATGAGCAGTTCTTC	CASSGGAGISSYNEQFF
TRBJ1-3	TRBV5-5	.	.	TGTGCCAGCAGCTTGGGACTCCTCTCTGGAAACACCATATATTTT	CASSLGLLSGNTIYF
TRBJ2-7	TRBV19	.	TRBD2	TGTGCCAGTAAACCCGGACTAGCGGGCTCCTACGAGCAGTACTTC	CASKPGLAGSYEQYF
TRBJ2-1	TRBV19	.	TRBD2	TGTGCCAGTCGACCGGGACTAGCGGTAACGGGGGGCTACAATGAGCAGTTCTTC	CASRPGLAVTGGYNEQFF
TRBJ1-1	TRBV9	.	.	TGTGCCAGCAGCAGACACAGGGAGGGGAAGGCCACTGAAGCTTTCTTT	CASSRHREGKATEAFF
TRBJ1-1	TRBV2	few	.	TGTGCCAGCAACTCCCCTGAGGAACACCCGAACACTGAAGCTTTCTTT	CASNSPEEHPNTEAFF
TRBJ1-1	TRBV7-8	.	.	TGTGCCAGCAGCCCTGACCCGGGGGTCATGAACACTGAAGCTTTCTTT	CASSPDPGVMNTEAFF
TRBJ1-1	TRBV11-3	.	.	TGTGCCAGCACCCTAACAGAGAACACTGAAGCTTTCTTT	CASTLTENTEAFF
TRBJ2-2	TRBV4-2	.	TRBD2	TGTGCCAGCAGCCAAGGGACTAGCGGGAGCCGGGAGGAGCTGTTTTTT	CASSQGTSGSREELFF
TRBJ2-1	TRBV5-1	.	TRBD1	TGCGCCAGCAGCTTGGAGGGACAGCCCTACAATGAGCAGTTCTTC	CASSLEGQPYNEQFF
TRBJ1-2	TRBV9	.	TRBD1	TGTGCCAGCAGCCCTCGCGGGGGGACAGAGAACTATGGCTACACCTTC	CASSPRGGTENYGYTF
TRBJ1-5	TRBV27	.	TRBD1	TGTGCCAGCACCCCCCCGAGTGAACAGGGGGATCAGCCCCAGCATTTT	CASTPPSEQGDQPQHF
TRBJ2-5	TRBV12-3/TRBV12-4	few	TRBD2	TGTGCCAGCAGTTTACTAGCGGAAGAGACCCAGTACTTC	CASSLLAEETQYF
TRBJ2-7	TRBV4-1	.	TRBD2	TGCGCCAGCAGCCAAATGACTAGCGGGGACACCCGTTCCTACGAGCAGTACTTC	CASSQMTSGDTRSYEQYF
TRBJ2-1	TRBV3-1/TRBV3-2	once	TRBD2	TGTGCCAGCAGCCCTGCGGGGGGGCCCTACAATGAGCAGTTCTTC	CASSPAGGPYNEQFF
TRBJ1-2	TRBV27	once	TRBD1	TGTGCCAGCAGTTTATACGACAGGGACCCTATTGGCGGCTACACCTTC	CASSLYDRDPIGGYTF
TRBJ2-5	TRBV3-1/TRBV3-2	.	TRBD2	TGTGCCAGCAGCCAAGCCATACCCGGACTAGCGGGAGTCGGGCGGGGAGAGACCCAGTACTTC	CASSQAIPGLAGVGRGETQYF
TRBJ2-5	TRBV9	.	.	TGTGCCAGCAGCGGGAGCAAAGGAACCCAGTACTTC	CASSGSKGTQYF
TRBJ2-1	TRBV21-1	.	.	TGTGCCAGCCCGGTCCCGGGGAGCTCCTACAATGAGCAGTTCTTC	CASPVPGSSYNEQFF
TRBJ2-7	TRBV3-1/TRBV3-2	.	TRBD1	TGTGCCAGCAGCCGGGACAGGGGATACGAGCAGTACTTC	CASSRDRGYEQYF
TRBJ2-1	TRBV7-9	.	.	TGTGCCAGCAGCACCGGCCCCTCCGACATGGTGCAGTTCTTC	CASSTGPSDMVQFF
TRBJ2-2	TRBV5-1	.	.	TGCGCCAGCCGCGAGGGACTCGACGGGGGGGAGCTGTTTTTT	CASREGLDGGELFF
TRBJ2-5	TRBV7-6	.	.	TGTGCCAGCTGGGAGCGGCAAGAGACCCAGTACTTC	CASWERQETQYF
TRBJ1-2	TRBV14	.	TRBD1	TGTGCCAGCTCTCGTTCAGGGGGTCTCTATGGCTACACCTTC	CASSRSGGLYGYTF
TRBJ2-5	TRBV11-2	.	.	TGTGCCAGCAGCTTAAGGACAACCCAAGAGACCCAGTACTTC	CASSLRTTQETQYF
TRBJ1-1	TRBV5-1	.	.	TGCGCCAGCAGCTTGGTAGGACAGCTGAACACTGAAGCTTTCTTT	CASSLVGQLNTEAFF
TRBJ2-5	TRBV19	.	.	TGTGCCAGTATTCATGGGCCTTTAAAGGCGGAGACCCAGTACTTC	CASIHGPLKAETQYF
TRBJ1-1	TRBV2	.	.	TGTGCCAGCAGTGAAGCGCTTCGGGGCAGGGGTTACACTGAAGCTTTCTTT	CASSEALRGRGYTEAFF
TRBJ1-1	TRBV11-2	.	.	TGTGCCAGCAGCTTATGGGCCAACACTGAAGCTTTCTTT	CASSLWANTEAFF
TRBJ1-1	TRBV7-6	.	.	TGTGCCAGCAGCTTAACAGGGTCGGCTAACACTGAAGCTTTCTTT	CASSLTGSANTEAFF
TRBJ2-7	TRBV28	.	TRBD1	TGTGCCAGCACCCACCCCACAGGGGGAGTCTACGAGCAGTACTTC	CASTHPTGGVYEQYF
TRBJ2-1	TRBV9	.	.	TGTGCCAGCAGCGTAGGACTAGAAAATCGTGAGCAGTTCTTC	CASSVGLENREQFF
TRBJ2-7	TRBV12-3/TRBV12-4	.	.	TGTGCCAGCAGTTTAACGGGGACCTACGAGCAGTACTTC	CASSLTGTYEQYF
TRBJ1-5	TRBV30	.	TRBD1	TGTGCCTGGACAGGGGGTTCCAATCAGCCCCAGCATTTT	CAWTGGSNQPQHF
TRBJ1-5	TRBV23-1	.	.	TGCGCCAGCAGCAGCGAGGGACTGCCGAATCAGCCCCAGCATTTT	CASSSEGLPNQPQHF